A selection of T cell receptor beta chains follows, all from one sample in a study of blood T cells in healthy people across ages. TCRdb re-analysed the 5' RACE reads in MiXCR, keeping a single row per CDR3 protein. The sample lists about 1,500,000 distinct CDR3 sequences, approximately 42% occurring once. The sequenced sample was blood. The source of these receptors is a woman aged 18-30 years in good health. CDR3s include the opening cysteine and the closing phenylalanine or tryptophan. Fields, in order: D gene, clone size, V gene, J gene, CDR3 DNA, CDR3 protein. D genes are given only for firm matches. For some rows the clone size is stated as once, few or many, or as a class when expanded; others skip it.

TRBD2	.	TRBV12-3/TRBV12-4	TRBJ2-1	TGTGCCAGCAGGACTAGCGGGACCCCCACCGAGCAGTTCTTC	CASRTSGTPTEQFF
TRBD2	.	TRBV3-1	TRBJ2-3	TGTGCCAGCAGCTCGGGACTAGCAACAAGCACAGATACGCGGTATTTT	CASSSGLATSTDTRYF
TRBD2	few	TRBV16	TRBJ2-1	TGTGCCAGCAACCTAAAGGGAGGACTAGCGGGGAACGAGCAGTTCTTC	CASNLKGGLAGNEQFF
.	.	TRBV27	TRBJ1-5	TGTGCCAGCAGTTTCTCGGGACCTAATCAGCCCCAGCATTTT	CASSFSGPNQPQHF
TRBD2	.	TRBV15	TRBJ2-5	TGTGCCACCAGCATGGGCGGGGGGGCGAGTAGAGAGACCCAGTACTTC	CATSMGGGASRETQYF
TRBD1	few	TRBV25-1	TRBJ1-1	TGTGCCAGCAAGAAGGACAGGGGAATGTGGGACACTGAAGCTTTCTTT	CASKKDRGMWDTEAFF
.	.	TRBV14	TRBJ2-7	TGTGCCAGCAGCCGAGTGACGGACAGTATCGCCGAGCAGTACTTC	CASSRVTDSIAEQYF
.	.	TRBV27	TRBJ2-7	TGTGCCAGCAGTTTTGGTGGGGTCCCAGGGCAGGGCGAGCAGTACTTC	CASSFGGVPGQGEQYF
TRBD2	.	TRBV5-1	TRBJ2-5	TGCGCCAGCAGCTTGCTCGTAAGCGGGAGTTTGAAGGGTGAGCAGTACTTC	CASSLLVSGSLKGEQYF
.	.	TRBV3-1	TRBJ1-6	TGTGCCAGCAGCCAAGGATTTCCCTTCGGGTCACCCCTCCACTTT	CASSQGFPFGSPLHF
TRBD1	few	TRBV20-1	TRBJ1-2	TGCAGTGCTAGGACCGGACAGGATGGCTACACCTTC	CSARTGQDGYTF
.	few	TRBV27	TRBJ1-6	TGTGCCAGCGCAAGGAGCTCCTATAATTCACCCCTCCACTTT	CASARSSYNSPLHF
.	few	TRBV12-3/TRBV12-4	TRBJ2-6	TGTGCCAGCAGCGAACAGAGTATCCCGACTGGGGCCAACGTCCTGACTTTC	CASSEQSIPTGANVLTF
.	.	TRBV27	TRBJ2-1	TGTGCCAGCAGCCACCGGGCCCCCCAAGGCAATGAGCAGTTCTTC	CASSHRAPQGNEQFF
TRBD2	once	TRBV24-1	TRBJ2-1	TGTGCCACCAGTGATTCGGGAGGGGGACCCCTCGGAGAGCAGTTCTTC	CATSDSGGGPLGEQFF
TRBD2	.	TRBV9	TRBJ2-5	TGTGCCAGCAGCGTTATGGTAGCGGGAGAGACCCAGTACTTC	CASSVMVAGETQYF
TRBD1	.	TRBV7-6	TRBJ1-6	TGTGCCAGCAGGCCAGCCGGGACAGCGAATTCACCCCTCCACTTT	CASRPAGTANSPLHF
.	once	TRBV7-6	TRBJ1-2	TGTGCCAGCAGCTTAGCCGCCGGGAGTCCGGGGGGCTATGGCTACACCTTC	CASSLAAGSPGGYGYTF
TRBD1	few	TRBV7-8	TRBJ2-5	TGTGCCAGCAGCTCCGGGACAGGGGTCCGAGAGACCCAGTACTTC	CASSSGTGVRETQYF
TRBD2	few	TRBV11-1	TRBJ2-2	TGTGCCAGCAGCCGTGGGACTAGCGGTTGGACCGGGGAGCTGTTTTTT	CASSRGTSGWTGELFF
.	.	TRBV7-9	TRBJ1-5	TGTGCCAGCACAGGGTTCGGTCAGCCCCAGCATTTT	CASTGFGQPQHF
TRBD1	.	TRBV6-5	TRBJ2-1	TGTGCCAGCAGTGGGGGGACAGGGGTTTCGTTCTTC	CASSGGTGVSFF
.	.	TRBV6-5	TRBJ2-7	TGTGCCAGCAGTTACTCCCCCGACAGGAAAGTCCACGAGCAGTACTTC	CASSYSPDRKVHEQYF
.	.	TRBV15	TRBJ1-2	TGTGCCACCAGCAGAGATGGGGCAGGCTATGGCTACACCTTC	CATSRDGAGYGYTF
TRBD2	.	TRBV20-1	TRBJ2-3	TGCAGTGCTAGTCTCGGTAGCGGGTACACAGATACGCAGTATTTT	CSASLGSGYTDTQYF
.	.	TRBV14	TRBJ2-1	TGTGCCAGCAGCCACTACCCCCAGACTGGGGATGAGCAGTTCTTC	CASSHYPQTGDEQFF
.	.	TRBV6-5	TRBJ1-3	TGTGCCACCAAAGGGGGGGGAAACACCATATATTTT	CATKGGGNTIYF
.	once	TRBV4-2	TRBJ1-2	TGTGCCAGCAGCCAAGAGGGGGGGGGTAGCTACACCTTC	CASSQEGGGSYTF
.	.	TRBV18	TRBJ2-7	TGTGCCAGCTCACCACACGAAGGGGCGACCACATTTCCCACCTACGAGCAGTACTTC	CASSPHEGATTFPTYEQYF
TRBD2	few	TRBV6-1	TRBJ2-5	TGTGCCAGCAGTGCAGAGGCAGCGGGGTGGGGAGAGACCCAGTACTTC	CASSAEAAGWGETQYF
TRBD1	once	TRBV5-4	TRBJ2-7	TGTGCCAGCAGCCCGGGACAGGGGAAGCGCGAGCAGTACTTC	CASSPGQGKREQYF
TRBD1	.	TRBV4-1	TRBJ1-2	TGCGCCAGCAGCCAGACACAGGGGGTAAAGGGCTACACCTTC	CASSQTQGVKGYTF
TRBD2	.	TRBV6-5	TRBJ2-3	TGTGCCAGCAGTTACCTAGCGGGGGGGGATACGCAGTATTTT	CASSYLAGGDTQYF
.	.	TRBV12-3/TRBV12-4	TRBJ2-5	TGTGCCAGCAGTCCAGGACGGTCCCAGTACTTC	CASSPGRSQYF
.	.	TRBV6-6	TRBJ2-1	TGTGCCAGTAGCAGAGACCCCTACAATGAGCAGTTCTTC	CASSRDPYNEQFF
.	.	TRBV5-5	TRBJ1-2	TGTGCCAGCAGCTTGAGTCCTGTACCCATTGGAGACTATGGCTACACCTTC	CASSLSPVPIGDYGYTF
TRBD1	.	TRBV20-1	TRBJ1-2	TGCAGTGCTAGGGAGGACAGGGCAGGGGGCCTACGTGGCTACACCTTC	CSAREDRAGGLRGYTF
.	.	TRBV5-1	TRBJ2-5	TGCGCCAGCAGCTCCCCGCCCGGCAGGGCATCGCAAGAGACCCAGTACTTC	CASSSPPGRASQETQYF
TRBD1	.	TRBV10-3	TRBJ1-5	TGTGCCATCAGTGAGCCGGGACAGGGCCAAAATCAGCCCCGGCATTTT	CAISEPGQGQNQPRHF
TRBD2	.	TRBV28	TRBJ2-7	TGTGCCAGCAGTTTATTAAGCAGGGAGGGTTTAGAGACCCCGTACTTC	CASSLLSREGLETPYF
.	few	TRBV5-1	TRBJ2-3	TGCGCCAGCAGCCGACAGCACCAAACCACAGATACGCAGTATTTT	CASSRQHQTTDTQYF
.	.	TRBV7-2	TRBJ2-3	TGTGCCAGCAGCTTAGTCACCGGGAGTAGCATCACAGATACGCAGTATTTT	CASSLVTGSSITDTQYF
.	.	TRBV18	TRBJ1-5	TGTGCCAGCTCACTTCAACAGGCTAGCAATCAGCCCCAGCATTTT	CASSLQQASNQPQHF
TRBD2	.	TRBV6-5	TRBJ2-7	TGTGCCAGCGGTTACGTCGGCGGGAGGTCCTACGAGCAGTACTTC	CASGYVGGRSYEQYF
TRBD2	many	TRBV4-1	TRBJ2-5	TGCGCCAGCAGCCAAGATTGGATTAGCGGGAGTAGGAAGACCCAGTACTTC	CASSQDWISGSRKTQYF
TRBD2	few	TRBV25-1	TRBJ2-3	TGTGCCAGCACTCCGGGACTAGCGGGGGGGACAGATACGCAGTATTTT	CASTPGLAGGTDTQYF
.	.	TRBV5-6	TRBJ2-1	TGTGCCAGCAGCCCGAAACAGGGTTCGATCAATGAGCAGTTCTTC	CASSPKQGSINEQFF
TRBD2	.	TRBV20-1	TRBJ2-1	TGCAGTGCTAGACTAGCGGGAGGGCCCGTTCTGAATGAGCAGTTCTTC	CSARLAGGPVLNEQFF
.	.	TRBV29-1	TRBJ1-1	TGCAGCGCTCCAGCCGAGAACACTGAAGCTTTCTTT	CSAPAENTEAFF
.	.	TRBV7-2	TRBJ2-7	TGTGCCAGCAGCTTAGAGGCAGGGCCTTACTACGAGCAGTACTTC	CASSLEAGPYYEQYF
.	.	TRBV3-1	TRBJ2-6	TGTGCCAGCAGCCAGATGGGGGCAGGGGCCAACGTCCTGACTTTC	CASSQMGAGANVLTF
.	.	TRBV7-9	TRBJ2-3	TGTGCCAGCAGCGTAGCCCTAGCGAACACAGATACGCAGTATTTT	CASSVALANTDTQYF